One and the same sample provided the 7 T cell receptor beta chains below, sequenced in a study of patients and donors after allogeneic stem cell transplantation (dated by TCRdb to about 2020). The library was prepared using RT-PCR. TCRdb records NextSeq 550 as the sequencer. The raw public reads went through TCRdb reprocessing: fastp at Q25, MiXCR clone calling, in-frame beta chains kept. CDR3 protein sequences are deduplicated, and each keeps its most common genes and DNA. This sample gives some 230,000 distinct CDR3 sequences in total; less than 15% of them show up just once. The ten largest clones add up to 9.5% to 13% of the sample. The sequenced sample consisted of blood, either unsorted or a sorted T cell fraction (not recorded which). These receptors all come from a human donor who was either an allogeneic HSCT recipient or a stem cell or donor lymphocyte infusion donor (not recorded which). It is not recorded whose cells these are; they may come from a transplant donor.

The chain links TRBV7-2 to TRBJ2-2; D tentatively fits TRBD1 or TRBD2 (5 bases each). Germline lookup yields CDR1 SGHTA and CDR2 FQGNSA. The CDR3 extends over 16 amino acids. Trimming cost V 5 bases and J 1 base, with 14 bases left between them. CDR3 in amino acids: CASSPRGARNTGELFF. Written as DNA, the CDR3 is TGTGCCAGCAGCCCCCGAGGGGCTAGGAACACCGGGGAGCTGTTTTTT.

This rearrangement joins TRBV7-8 to TRBJ2-3, with D tentatively TRBD1 or TRBD2 (6 bases each). CDR3 length equals 16 residues. From germline, CDR1 is SGHVS and CDR2 FQNEAQ. V lost 1 base to trimming and J lost 5 bases, with 16 bases between them. CDR3 sequence: CASSLEGGNRRDTQYF. The CDR3 coding sequence is TGTGCCAGCAGCTTAGAGGGGGGTAACAGGAGAGATACGCAGTATTTT.

The chain links TRBV6-2 or TRBV6-3 to TRBJ2-7, with TRBD1 matching 12 bases. CDR3 length: 17 amino acids. V dropped 0 bases and J dropped 3; count of bases not matched to a gene: 6. Germline assignment: CDR1 MNHEY and CDR2 SVGEGT. The CDR3: CASSYSGRDRGLYEQYF. The CDR3 DNA follows: TGTGCCAGCAGTTACTCTGGAAGGGACAGGGGGCTCTACGAGCAGTACTTC.

V gene TRBV4-3 combines with J gene TRBJ2-7; 8 bases are a match to TRBD1. From germline, CDR1 is LGHNA and CDR2 YSLEER. The CDR3 totals 16 residues. The junction had 7 bases not matched to a gene; V was cut back by 0 bases and J by 3 bases. The DNA of the CDR3 is TGCGCCAGCAGCCAAGATCTGGTCGGGACAGGCTACGAGCAGTACTTC. Its protein product is CASSQDLVGTGYEQYF.

This clonotype was recorded a few times. The chain recombines TRBV4-3 with TRBJ1-6; weak D call: TRBD1 (6 bases). With 0 bases removed from V and 9 bases from J, the gap between germline ends came to 12 bases. Per germline, CDR1 LGHNA and CDR2 YSLEER. This CDR3 comprises 15 residues. The CDR3 reads CASSQDTGWGSPLHF. Here the CDR3 DNA reads TGCGCCAGCAGCCAAGATACAGGGTGGGGTTCACCCCTCCACTTT.

This clonotype was picked up a small number of times. The V gene is TRBV4-1, the J gene TRBJ2-3; 8 nucleotides line up with TRBD1. The CDR3 consists of 16 residues. In germline, CDR1 is MGHRA, CDR2 YSYEKL. Trimming at V came to 3 bases and at J to 2 bases, leaving 7 bases not matched to a gene. The CDR3, as DNA: TGCGCCAGCAGCCACGGACAGGGCCAGGTCACAGATACGCAGTATTTT. Its translation is CASSHGQGQVTDTQYF.

The chain uses TRBV7-9 and TRBJ1-4; D is ambiguous. The CDR3 sequence is 16 residues long. The germline CDR1 and CDR2 sequences are SEHNR and FQNEAQ (reference sequence). The V gene lost 5 bases and the J gene lost 0 bases, with 13 bases spanning the gap. The CDR3 nucleotides read TGTGCCAGCAGCCCCCTCAAGACAACAACTAATGAAAAACTGTTTTTT. Translated: CASSPLKTTTNEKLFF.